This entry concerns a single T cell receptor (beta chain). What it binds is not known. The data are from a study of CXCR3-negative and CXCR3-positive naive CD8 T cells. Study-wide background: Some 130 million TRB reads were obtained overall (about 1.5 +/- 0.3 million per library). General observations from the study: For CXCR3-positive naive cells, TRB CDR3s were more hydrophobic than those of CXCR3-negative naive cells. CXCR3 levels fell partly with cryopreservation; most assays relied on fresh PBMCs. Naive subsets had comparable surface CD5; TCR strength was inferred from TRB CDR3 properties.

cDNA libraries for TRB were generated by 5' RACE incorporating UMI labels. Each CDR3 protein gets one entry in TCRdb, which reprocessed the 5' RACE reads and gives no DNA. Recorded for this sample: around 150,000 distinct CDR3 sequences. Specimen: naive CXCR3+ CD8+ T cells from blood. As for subset: CD45RO-CCR7+CD27+CD95- naive CD8+ T cells expressing CXCR3 (TNR3+). This TCR was sampled from a human donor in good health. Some clones in this sample may be carry-over from other donors' samples.

This CDR3 reads CASSFLLNTDTQYF. The chain couples TRBV12-3 or TRBV12-4 to TRBJ2-3. This CDR3 region has 14 residues.